This T cell receptor beta chain was sequenced in a study of immune characterization of retroperitoneal liposarcoma. The CDR3 extends over 15 amino acids. The V gene end was trimmed by 2 bases and the J gene end by 10 bases; junction bases not matched to a gene: 8. The germline V gene has CDR1 MNHNS and CDR2 SASEGT. A single record per CDR3 protein comes from TCRdb applying MiXCR to the PCR reads. The table shows about 10,000 distinct CDR3 sequences, with roughly 26% occurring only once. This clonotype is medium-sized by share. The sequence derives from a male donor with retroperitoneal liposarcoma. The sample taken for sequencing was blood. The chain combines TRBV6-1 with TRBJ2-1; 10 bases are shared with TRBD1. CDR3 in amino acids: CASSESRQGAREQFF. CDR3 DNA sequence: TGTGCCAGCAGTGAATCCCGACAGGGGGCACGGGAGCAGTTCTTC.